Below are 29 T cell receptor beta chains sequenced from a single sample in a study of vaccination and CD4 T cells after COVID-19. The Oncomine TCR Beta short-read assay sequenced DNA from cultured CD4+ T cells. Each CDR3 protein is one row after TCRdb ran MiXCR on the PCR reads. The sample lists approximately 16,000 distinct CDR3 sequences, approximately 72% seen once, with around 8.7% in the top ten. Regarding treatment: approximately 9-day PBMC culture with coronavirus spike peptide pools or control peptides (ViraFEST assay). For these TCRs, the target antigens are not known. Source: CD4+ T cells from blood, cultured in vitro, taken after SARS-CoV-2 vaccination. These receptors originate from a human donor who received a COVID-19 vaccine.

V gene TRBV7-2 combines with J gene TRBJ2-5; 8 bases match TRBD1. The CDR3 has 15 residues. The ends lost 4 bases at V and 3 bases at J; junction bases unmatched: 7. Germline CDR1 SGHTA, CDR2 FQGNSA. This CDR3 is CASSSWTGPKETQYF. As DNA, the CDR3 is TGTGCCAGCAGCTCCTGGACAGGGCCTAAAGAGACCCAGTACTTC.

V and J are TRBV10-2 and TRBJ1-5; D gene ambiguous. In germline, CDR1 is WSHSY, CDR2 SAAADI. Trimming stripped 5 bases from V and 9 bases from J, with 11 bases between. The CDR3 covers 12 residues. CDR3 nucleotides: TGCGCCAGCAGTCCCAATAGATGGCCCCAGCATTTT. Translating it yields CASSPNRWPQHF.

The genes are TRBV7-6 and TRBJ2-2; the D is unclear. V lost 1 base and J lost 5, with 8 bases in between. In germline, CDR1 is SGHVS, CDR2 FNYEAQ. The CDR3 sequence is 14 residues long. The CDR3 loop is CASSLGSRTGELFF. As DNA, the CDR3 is TGTGCCAGCAGCTTAGGTTCCCGTACCGGGGAGCTGTTTTTT.

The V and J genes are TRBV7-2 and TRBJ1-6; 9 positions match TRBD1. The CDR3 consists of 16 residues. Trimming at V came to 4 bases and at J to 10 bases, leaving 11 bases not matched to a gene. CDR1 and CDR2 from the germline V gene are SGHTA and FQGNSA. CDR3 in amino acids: CASSSGQGKGESPLHF. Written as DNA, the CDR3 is TGTGCCAGCAGCTCAGGACAGGGGAAGGGGGAATCACCCCTCCACTTT. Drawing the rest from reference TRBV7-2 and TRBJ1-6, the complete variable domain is GAGVSQSPSNKVTEKGKDVELRCDPISGHTALYWYRQSLGQGLEFLIYFQGNSAPDKSGLPSDRFSAERTGGSVSTLTIQRTQQEDSAVYLCASSSGQGKGESPLHFGNGTRLTVT.

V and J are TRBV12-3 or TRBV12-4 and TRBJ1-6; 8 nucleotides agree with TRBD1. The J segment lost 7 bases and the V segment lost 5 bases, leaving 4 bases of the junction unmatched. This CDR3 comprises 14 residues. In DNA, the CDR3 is TGTGCCAGCAGTCGGACAGGGTGGAATTCACCCCTCCACTTT. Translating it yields CASSRTGWNSPLHF.

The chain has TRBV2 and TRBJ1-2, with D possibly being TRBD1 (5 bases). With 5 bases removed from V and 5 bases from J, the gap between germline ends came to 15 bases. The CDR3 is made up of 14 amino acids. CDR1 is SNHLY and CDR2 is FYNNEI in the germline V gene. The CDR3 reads CASSTEVDSYGYTF. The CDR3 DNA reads TGTGCCAGCAGTACGGAAGTCGACAGTTATGGCTACACCTTC.

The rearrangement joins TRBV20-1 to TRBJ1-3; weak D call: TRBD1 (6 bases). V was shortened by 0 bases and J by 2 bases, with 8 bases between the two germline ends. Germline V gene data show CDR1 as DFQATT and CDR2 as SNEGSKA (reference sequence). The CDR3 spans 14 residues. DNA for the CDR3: TGCAGTGCTAGAGATACAGGGACTGGAAACACCATATATTTT. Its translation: CSARDTGTGNTIYF.

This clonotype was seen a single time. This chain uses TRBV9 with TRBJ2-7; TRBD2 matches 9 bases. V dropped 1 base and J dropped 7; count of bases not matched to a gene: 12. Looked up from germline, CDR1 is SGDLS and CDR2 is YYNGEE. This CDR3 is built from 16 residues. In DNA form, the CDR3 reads TGTGCCAGCAGCGTACCCAGGCGGGGGGGCCGTTGGGAGCAGTACTTC. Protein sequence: CASSVPRRGGRWEQYF.

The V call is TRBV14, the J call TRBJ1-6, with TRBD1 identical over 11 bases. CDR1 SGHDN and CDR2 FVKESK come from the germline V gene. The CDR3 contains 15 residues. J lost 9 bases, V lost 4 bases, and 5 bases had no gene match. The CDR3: CASSPGQGAISPLHF. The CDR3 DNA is TGTGCCAGCAGCCCTGGACAGGGGGCGATTTCACCCCTCCACTTT.

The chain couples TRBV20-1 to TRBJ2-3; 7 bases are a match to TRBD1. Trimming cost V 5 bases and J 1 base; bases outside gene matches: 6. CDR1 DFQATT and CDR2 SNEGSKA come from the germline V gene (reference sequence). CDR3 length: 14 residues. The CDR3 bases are TGCAGTGCTGGCCCCGGGACAGGCACAGATACGCAGTATTTT. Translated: CSAGPGTGTDTQYF.

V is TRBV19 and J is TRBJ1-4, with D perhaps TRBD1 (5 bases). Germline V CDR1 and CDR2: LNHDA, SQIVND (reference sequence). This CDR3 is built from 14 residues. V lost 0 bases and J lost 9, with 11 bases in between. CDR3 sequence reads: CASSIERQGKKLFF. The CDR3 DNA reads TGTGCCAGTAGTATAGAGCGCCAGGGCAAAAAACTGTTTTTT.

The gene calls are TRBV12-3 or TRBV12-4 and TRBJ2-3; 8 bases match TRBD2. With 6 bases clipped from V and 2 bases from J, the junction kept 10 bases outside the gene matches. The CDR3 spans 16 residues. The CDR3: CASRGPGTRHTDTQYF. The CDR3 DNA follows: TGTGCCAGCAGGGGACCCGGGACTAGACACACAGATACGCAGTATTTT.

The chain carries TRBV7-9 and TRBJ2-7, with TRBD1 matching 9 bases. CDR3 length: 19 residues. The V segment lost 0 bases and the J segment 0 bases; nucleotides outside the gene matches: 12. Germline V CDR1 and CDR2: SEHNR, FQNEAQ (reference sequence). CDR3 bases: TGTGCCAGCAGCTTAGCGAGGGGACAGGGTCCCTCCTTCTCCTACGAGCAGTACTTC. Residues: CASSLARGQGPSFSYEQYF. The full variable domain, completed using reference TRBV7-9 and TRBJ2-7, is DTGVSQNPRHKITKRGQNVTFRCDPISEHNRLYWYRQTLGQGPEFLTYFQNEAQLEKSRLLSDRFSAERPKGSFSTLEIQRTEQGDSAMYLCASSLARGQGPSFSYEQYFGPGTRLTVT.

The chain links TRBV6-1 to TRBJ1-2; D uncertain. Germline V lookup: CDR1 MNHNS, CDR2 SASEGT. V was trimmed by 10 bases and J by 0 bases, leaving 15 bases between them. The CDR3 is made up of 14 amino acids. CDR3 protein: CANKEGSTNYGYTF. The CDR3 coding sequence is TGTGCCAACAAGGAAGGGTCGACTAACTATGGCTACACCTTC.

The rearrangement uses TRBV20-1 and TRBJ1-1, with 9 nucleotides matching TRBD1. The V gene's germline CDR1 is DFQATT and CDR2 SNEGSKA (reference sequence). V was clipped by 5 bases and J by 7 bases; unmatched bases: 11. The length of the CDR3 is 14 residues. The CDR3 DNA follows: TGCAGTGCTGCTACCGGGACAGGGATTAATGAAGCTTTCTTT. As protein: CSAATGTGINEAFF.

CDR3 in amino acids: CASSLSWNTEAFF. CDR3 DNA sequence: TGTGCCAGTAGTTTGTCCTGGAACACTGAAGCTTTCTTT. The chain carries TRBV19 and TRBJ1-1; D remains ambiguous. CDR1 and CDR2 from the germline V gene are LNHDA and SQIVND (reference sequence). Trimming cost V 5 bases and J 1 base, with 8 bases left between them. CDR3 length equals 13 residues.

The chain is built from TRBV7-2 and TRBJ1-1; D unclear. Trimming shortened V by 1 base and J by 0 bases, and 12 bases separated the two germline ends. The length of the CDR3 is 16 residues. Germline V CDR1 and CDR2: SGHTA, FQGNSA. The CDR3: CASSLGLRQVNTEAFF. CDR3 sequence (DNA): TGTGCCAGCAGCTTAGGGTTGCGGCAGGTGAACACTGAAGCTTTCTTT. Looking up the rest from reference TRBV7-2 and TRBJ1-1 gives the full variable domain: GAGVSQSPSNKVTEKGKDVELRCDPISGHTALYWYRQSLGQGLEFLIYFQGNSAPDKSGLPSDRFSAERTGGSVSTLTIQRTQQEDSAVYLCASSLGLRQVNTEAFFGQGTRLTVV.

CDR3 amino acids: CASSFSGIQETQYF. The CDR3 coding sequence is TGTGCCAGCAGCTTTAGCGGGATCCAAGAGACCCAGTACTTC. V usage is TRBV7-6 and J usage is TRBJ2-5; 8 bases are shared with TRBD2. This CDR3 comprises 14 residues. V was clipped by 3 bases and J by 1 base; unmatched bases: 1. Germline CDR1 SGHVS, CDR2 FNYEAQ. Full variable domain (remainder filled in from reference TRBV7-6 and TRBJ2-5): GAGVSQSPRYKVTKRGQDVALRCDPISGHVSLYWYRQALGQGPEFLTYFNYEAQQDKSGLPNDRFSAERPEGSISTLTIQRTEQRDSAMYRCASSFSGIQETQYFGPGTRLLVL.

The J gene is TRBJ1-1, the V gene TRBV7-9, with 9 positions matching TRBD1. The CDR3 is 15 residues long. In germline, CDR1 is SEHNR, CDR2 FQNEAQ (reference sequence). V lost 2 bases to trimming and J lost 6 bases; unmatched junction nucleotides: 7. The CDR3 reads CASSLTGGRLAEAFF. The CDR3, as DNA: TGTGCCAGCAGCTTAACAGGGGGCCGGCTCGCTGAAGCTTTCTTT.

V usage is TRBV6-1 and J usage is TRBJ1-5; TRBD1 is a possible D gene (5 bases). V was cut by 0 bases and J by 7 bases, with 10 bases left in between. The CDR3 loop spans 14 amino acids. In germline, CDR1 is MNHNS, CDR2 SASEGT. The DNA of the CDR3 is TGTGCCAGCAGTGAAGCCAGGGTCTGGCAGCCCCAGCATTTT. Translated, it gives CASSEARVWQPQHF.

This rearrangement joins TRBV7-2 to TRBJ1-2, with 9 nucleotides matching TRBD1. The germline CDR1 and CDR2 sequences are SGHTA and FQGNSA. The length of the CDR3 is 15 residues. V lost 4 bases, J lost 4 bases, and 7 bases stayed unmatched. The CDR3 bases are TGTGCCAGCAGCTCACCCGGGACAGGGCCCTATGGCTACACCTTC. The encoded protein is CASSSPGTGPYGYTF.

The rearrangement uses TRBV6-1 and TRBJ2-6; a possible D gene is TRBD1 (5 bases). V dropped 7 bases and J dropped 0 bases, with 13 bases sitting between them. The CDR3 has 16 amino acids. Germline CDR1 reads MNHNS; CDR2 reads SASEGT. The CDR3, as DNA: TGTGCCAGCACCCGACAGAGTTTCTCTGGGGCCAACGTCCTGACTTTC. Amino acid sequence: CASTRQSFSGANVLTF.

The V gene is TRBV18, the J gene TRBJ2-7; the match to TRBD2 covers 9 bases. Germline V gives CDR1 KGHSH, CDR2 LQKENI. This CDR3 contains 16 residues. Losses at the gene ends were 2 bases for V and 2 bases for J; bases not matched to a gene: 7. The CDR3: CASSPAASGATYEQYF. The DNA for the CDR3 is TGTGCCAGCTCACCAGCTGCTAGCGGGGCCACCTACGAGCAGTACTTC. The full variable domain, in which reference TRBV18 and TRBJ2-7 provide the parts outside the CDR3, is NAGVMQNPRHLVRRRGQEARLRCSPMKGHSHVYWYRQLPEEGLKFMVYLQKENIIDESGMPKERFSAEFPKEGPSILRIQQVVRGDSAAYFCASSPAASGATYEQYFGPGTRLTVT.

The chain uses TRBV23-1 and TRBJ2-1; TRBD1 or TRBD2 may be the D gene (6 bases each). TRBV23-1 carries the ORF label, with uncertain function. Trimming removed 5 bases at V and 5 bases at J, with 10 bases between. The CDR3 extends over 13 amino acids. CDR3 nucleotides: TGCGCCAGCAGTTTTAGGGGGGACAATGAGCAGTTCTTC. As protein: CASSFRGDNEQFF.

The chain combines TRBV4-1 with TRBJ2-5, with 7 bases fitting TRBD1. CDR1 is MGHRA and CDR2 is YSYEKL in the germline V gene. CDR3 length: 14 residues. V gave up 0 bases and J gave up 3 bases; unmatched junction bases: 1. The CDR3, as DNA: TGCGCCAGCAGCCAAGATGGGACAGAAGAGACCCAGTACTTC. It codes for CASSQDGTEETQYF.

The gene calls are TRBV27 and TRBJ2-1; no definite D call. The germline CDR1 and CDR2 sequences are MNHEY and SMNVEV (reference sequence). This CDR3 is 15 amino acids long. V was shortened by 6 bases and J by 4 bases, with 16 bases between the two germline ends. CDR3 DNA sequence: TGTGCCAGCAGGGCAGGCGTATTCAATTACAATGAGCAGTTCTTC. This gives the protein CASRAGVFNYNEQFF.

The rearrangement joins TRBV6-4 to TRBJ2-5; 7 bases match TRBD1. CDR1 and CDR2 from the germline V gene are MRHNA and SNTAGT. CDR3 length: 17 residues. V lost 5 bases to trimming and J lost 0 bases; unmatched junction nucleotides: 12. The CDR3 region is CASSPPGQHPDQETQYF. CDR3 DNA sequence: TGTGCCAGCAGTCCCCCGGGACAGCACCCTGACCAAGAGACCCAGTACTTC.

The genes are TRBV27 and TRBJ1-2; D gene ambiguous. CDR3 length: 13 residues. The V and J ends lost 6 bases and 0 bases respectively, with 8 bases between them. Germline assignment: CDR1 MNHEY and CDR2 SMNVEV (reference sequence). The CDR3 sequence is CASSIATNYGYTF. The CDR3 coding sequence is TGTGCCAGCAGCATTGCGACTAACTATGGCTACACCTTC.

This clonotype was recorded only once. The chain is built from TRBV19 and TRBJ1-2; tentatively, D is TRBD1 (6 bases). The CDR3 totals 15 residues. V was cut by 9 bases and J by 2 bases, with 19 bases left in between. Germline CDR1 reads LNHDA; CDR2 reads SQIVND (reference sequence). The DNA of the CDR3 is TGTGCCAGCCTAGACGGAGGGGGTGAGAACTATGGCTACACCTTC. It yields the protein CASLDGGGENYGYTF.